The T cell receptor beta chain under discussion was sequenced for a study of T cells in Graves' hyperthyroidism and ophthalmopathy. This clonotype was counted ten times or more. The CDR3 runs to 13 residues. Per the germline V gene, CDR1 is MNHNS and CDR2 is SASEGT. The V gene lost 6 bases and the J gene lost 3 bases, with 11 bases spanning the gap. The source material, RNA transcripts, was used to amplify TCR beta CDR3 regions. HTBI primers drove first-round RT-PCR of the TCR CDR3. TCRdb re-derived calls from the multiplex PCR reads in MiXCR, one entry per CDR3 protein. The data show a few hundred thousand distinct CDR3 sequences, 15% to 20% seen once.

The rearrangement links TRBV6-1 to TRBJ1-2; D might be TRBD1 (6 bases). Sequencing was performed on blood. The receptor was isolated from a woman aged 40 to 50 with Graves' ophthalmopathy. The CDR3: CASREGGDYGYTF. The CDR3 DNA reads TGTGCCAGCAGGGAGGGGGGCGACTATGGCTACACCTTC.